The 16 T cell receptor beta chains given below trace back to one sample, sequenced in a study of cytomegalovirus exposure and HLA in healthy donors. The PCR used 60 Vbeta and 13 Jbeta primers. This table comes from immunoSEQ multiplex PCR, and its TCRdb copy is limited to in-frame clones, with some not included. The sample holds roughly 60,000 clones. Sequenced input: PBMCs. The receptors were gathered from a woman under 30 in good health and CMV-seronegative.

The rearrangement links TRBV7-2 to TRBJ2-1; weak D call: TRBD2 (7 bases). The V and J ends lost 5 bases and 4 bases respectively, with 21 bases between them. CDR3 size: 17 residues. Per germline, CDR1 SGHTA and CDR2 FQGNSA. The CDR3 coding sequence is TGTGCCAGCAGCCGGGTATTGGCGGGGGCTGGGTACAATGAGCAGTTCTTC. Its protein product is CASSRVLAGAGYNEQFF.

The rearrangement links TRBV12-5 to TRBJ2-5; 10 bases agree with TRBD1. There are 15 residues in the CDR3. The V and J ends lost 3 bases and 4 bases, in that order; junction bases with no gene match: 5. The germline gives CDR1 LGHNT, CDR2 FRNRAP. DNA of the CDR3: TGTGCTAGTGGTTTTGGCGGGGACAGGGGAGAGACCCAGTACTTC. It yields the protein CASGFGGDRGETQYF.

The CDR3 DNA reads TGCGCCAGCAGCCCCCCGGGGGAAAAACGGGGTCGGCGACCCCTCCACTTT. Its translation is CASSPPGEKRGRRPLHF. This chain connects TRBV5-1 to TRBJ1-6; possible D gene TRBD1, 5 bases. Trimming removed 4 bases from V and 12 bases from J, with 26 bases in between. Germline CDR1 and CDR2: SGHRS and YFSETQ. The CDR3 runs to 17 residues. The full variable domain, rest sourced from reference TRBV5-1 and TRBJ1-6, is KAGVTQTPRYLIKTRGQQVTLSCSPISGHRSVSWYQQTPGQGLQFLFEYFSETQRNKGNFPGRFSGRQFSNSRSEMNVSTLELGDSALYLCASSPPGEKRGRRPLHFGNGTRLTVT.

V is TRBV18 and J is TRBJ2-5, with 7 nucleotides matching TRBD2. V dropped 6 bases and J dropped 2; count of bases not matched to a gene: 9. The length of the CDR3 is 15 residues. Germline V gene lookup returns CDR1 KGHSH and CDR2 LQKENI. CDR3 sequence reads: CASSRPGLRQETQYF. Here the CDR3 DNA reads TGTGCCAGCTCGCGGCCGGGACTACGACAAGAGACCCAGTACTTC.

V gene TRBV9 combines with J gene TRBJ2-1; 8 nucleotides match TRBD2. In germline, CDR1 is SGDLS, CDR2 YYNGEE. The CDR3 covers 14 residues. V lost 0 bases and J lost 6; bases outside the gene matches: 2. The CDR3 nucleotides are TGTGCCAGCAGCGTAGGGGGACTAGTCAATGAGCAGTTCTTC. Its protein is CASSVGGLVNEQFF.

The rearrangement joins TRBV7-9 to TRBJ2-7; no clear D. Germline CDR1 SEHNR, CDR2 FQNEAQ (reference sequence). The CDR3 is made up of 14 amino acids. Between the trimmed V and J ends, which lost 1 base and 4 bases, there was a span of 11 bases. CDR3 residues: CASSLENARYEQYF. In DNA form, the CDR3 reads TGTGCCAGCAGCTTAGAAAACGCTAGGTACGAGCAGTACTTC.

The V and J genes are TRBV30 and TRBJ1-5; tentatively, D is TRBD1 (5 bases). V was clipped by 5 bases and J by 3 bases, with 8 bases between them. The length of the CDR3 is 12 residues. Looked up from germline, CDR1 is GTSNPN and CDR2 is SVGIG (reference sequence). CDR3 loop: CAWDSPNQPQHF. DNA of the CDR3: TGTGCCTGGGACAGTCCCAATCAGCCCCAGCATTTT.

The V gene is TRBV5-1, the J gene TRBJ2-3, with TRBD1 matching over 8 bases. J gave up 5 bases and V 0 bases, and 11 bases lay outside the gene matches. The CDR3 covers 17 residues. The germline CDR1 and CDR2 sequences are SGHRS and YFSETQ. The CDR3 region is CASSLVDSGQGIDTQYF. The CDR3 DNA reads as TGCGCCAGCAGCTTGGTGGACTCAGGACAGGGAATAGATACGCAGTATTTT. The whole variable domain, remainder taken from reference TRBV5-1 and TRBJ2-3, is KAGVTQTPRYLIKTRGQQVTLSCSPISGHRSVSWYQQTPGQGLQFLFEYFSETQRNKGNFPGRFSGRQFSNSRSEMNVSTLELGDSALYLCASSLVDSGQGIDTQYFGPGTRLTVL.

J is TRBJ1-2 and V is TRBV5-1; possible D gene TRBD1, 5 bases. Germline CDR1 and CDR2: SGHRS and YFSETQ. V was shortened by 0 bases and J by 5 bases, with 14 bases between the two germline ends. The CDR3 contains 15 residues. The CDR3 DNA reads as TGCGCCAGCAGCTTGGCCGCAGGGCAGGATTATGGCTACACCTTC. Protein sequence: CASSLAAGQDYGYTF.

This chain links TRBV30 with TRBJ2-1, with TRBD1 matching 8 bases. Germline V CDR1 and CDR2: GTSNPN, SVGIG (reference sequence). This CDR3 is 11 amino acids long. V gave up 2 bases and J gave up 14 bases; unmatched junction bases: 5. The CDR3 reads CAWSTGQDEFF. In DNA, the CDR3 is TGTGCCTGGAGTACGGGACAGGATGAGTTCTTC.

The chain recombines TRBV29-1 with TRBJ2-3; possible D gene TRBD2, 6 bases. Trimming pared 3 bases from V and 7 bases from J, leaving 23 bases between. Germline values: CDR1 SQVTM, CDR2 ANQGSEA. The CDR3 runs 16 residues. CDR3 loop: CSVEGPGGESFNTQYF. The CDR3 DNA reads as TGCAGCGTTGAGGGCCCCGGCGGGGAAAGCTTTAATACGCAGTATTTT.

V gene TRBV9 combines with J gene TRBJ2-1; 11 bases fit TRBD2. V lost 3 bases and J lost 4; bases outside the gene matches: 3. Germline CDR1 reads SGDLS; CDR2 reads YYNGEE. The CDR3 loop spans 15 amino acids. The DNA of the CDR3 is TGTGCCAGCAGCGGTGGACTAGCGGGTTACAATGAGCAGTTCTTC. It specifies CASSGGLAGYNEQFF.

CDR3 in amino acids: CASSIEEKLFF. Here the CDR3 DNA reads TGTGCCAGCAGTATCGAGGAAAAACTGTTTTTT. The chain is built from TRBV7-9 and TRBJ1-4, with D uncertain. Germline assignment: CDR1 SEHNR and CDR2 FQNEAQ (reference sequence). The length of the CDR3 is 11 residues. V dropped 6 bases and J dropped 8 bases, with 7 bases sitting between them.

This chain uses TRBV7-2 with TRBJ2-7, with D perhaps matching TRBD1 (6 bases). Trimming stripped 7 bases from V and 5 bases from J, with 18 bases between. The length of the CDR3 is 14 residues. Germline values: CDR1 SGHTA, CDR2 FQGNSA. The CDR3 sequence: CASIHHSSGDEQYF. The CDR3 nucleotides read TGTGCCAGCATCCACCATTCTTCAGGGGACGAGCAGTACTTC. Based on the CDR3 plus reference TRBV7-2 and TRBJ2-7, the full variable domain is GAGVSQSPSNKVTEKGKDVELRCDPISGHTALYWYRQSLGQGLEFLIYFQGNSAPDKSGLPSDRFSAERTGGSVSTLTIQRTQQEDSAVYLCASIHHSSGDEQYFGPGTRLTVT.

The chain carries TRBV27 and TRBJ1-5; 11 positions match TRBD1. The V gene end was trimmed by 7 bases and the J gene end by 6 bases; junction bases not matched to a gene: 2. CDR1 MNHEY and CDR2 SMNVEV come from the germline V gene (reference sequence). The CDR3 totals 13 residues. DNA for the CDR3: TGTGCCAGCAAAGGGACAGGGGGTCAGCCCCAGCATTTT. Translated, it gives CASKGTGGQPQHF.

This rearrangement joins TRBV5-1 to TRBJ2-1; D is possibly TRBD1 (6 bases). The CDR3 extends over 14 amino acids. Germline V gene sequence: CDR1 SGHRS, CDR2 YFSETQ. V lost 7 bases to trimming and J lost 5 bases, with 16 bases between them. This CDR3 is CASRRDEGDNEQFF. CDR3 nucleotide sequence: TGCGCCAGCCGCCGGGACGAGGGGGACAATGAGCAGTTCTTC.